This T cell receptor (beta chain) was found in a study of early T cells in non-severe SARS-CoV-2 infection. By share, this clonotype counts as medium-sized. TCRdb called the 5' RACE reads again in MiXCR, with one record for every CDR3 protein. Of some 40,000 distinct CDR3 sequences in the sample, roughly 7.9% were seen once. Trimming shortened V by 4 bases and J by 13 bases, and 18 bases separated the two germline ends. The CDR3 loop spans 12 amino acids. CDR1 is GTSNPN, CDR2 SVGIG, per germline (reference sequence). The material sequenced was whole blood, taken at baseline. The rearrangement links TRBV30 to TRBJ2-3; maybe TRBD2 (7 bases). The clonotype comes from an adult who was a healthcare worker with PCR-confirmed SARS-CoV-2 infection or an uninfected control (not recorded which). DNA for the CDR3: TGTGCCTGGACTCTTGGCGGGGGCCGGGAGTATTTT. This codes for CAWTLGGGREYF.